This is a list of T cell receptor beta chains from one sample in a study of blood T cell repertoires in COVID-19. The protocol was immunoSEQ multiplex PCR, while the TCRdb copy is restricted to in-frame clones and leaves out a portion. Here the sample spans 200,000 to 250,000 clones, 85% to 90% being singletons. The sample was peripheral blood. These receptors all come from a woman aged 60 to 75 with acute or convalescent COVID-19. Both conserved end residues are part of each CDR3. A D gene is named only where the DNA matches it firmly. Only part of the rows carry a size: once, few, many, or a class if the clone is expanded.

CDR3 DNA	CDR3 protein	V gene	D gene	CDR3 length	J gene	clone size
TGTGCCACCAGTGATCCGACTAGCGGACACAATGAGCAGTTCTTC	CATSDPTSGHNEQFF	TRBV24-1	TRBD2	15	TRBJ2-1	NA
TGTGCCAGCAGCCCCCCTGTTCTACCTCCACAGGGGAGTGAGCAGTTCTTC	CASSPPVLPPQGSEQFF	TRBV9	TRBD1	17	TRBJ2-1	NA
TGTGCCAGCAGCTCGGCGGGACTAGCGGGGGAAACCCAGTACTTC	CASSSAGLAGETQYF	TRBV7-8	TRBD2	15	TRBJ2-5	few
TGTGCCAGCAGAGTGACCGGGACAGGGACATATGGCTACACCTTC	CASRVTGTGTYGYTF	TRBV3-1/TRBV3-2	TRBD1	15	TRBJ1-2	NA
TGTGCCAGCAGTTTGGGACAGGGCGTAGGGTCAGATACGCAGTATTTT	CASSLGQGVGSDTQYF	TRBV27	TRBD1	16	TRBJ2-3	NA
TGCAGTGCTAGTGTGTCGGGAGGGCGGGAGACCCAGTACTTC	CSASVSGGRETQYF	TRBV20-1	TRBD2	14	TRBJ2-5	NA
TGTGCCAGCAGCCCACCGACAGGGATGGGAACTGAAGCTTTCTTT	CASSPPTGMGTEAFF	TRBV3-1/TRBV3-2	TRBD1	15	TRBJ1-1	NA
TGTGCCAGCAGCCCTTTAGCGGGAGTACCCAATGAGCAGTTCTTC	CASSPLAGVPNEQFF	TRBV7-2	TRBD2	15	TRBJ2-1	NA
TGTGCCAGCGGGGGCCGGGACAGGGTTCCCTACGAGCAGTACTTC	CASGGRDRVPYEQYF	TRBV2	TRBD1	15	TRBJ2-7	NA
TGTGCCAGCAGCAGTGGACGGAGGACCGACTCGAACACTGAAGCTTTCTTT	CASSSGRRTDSNTEAFF	TRBV7-9	NA	17	TRBJ1-1	NA
TGTGCCAGTAGTACAGGGGCTGGAAACACCATATATTTT	CASSTGAGNTIYF	TRBV19	NA	13	TRBJ1-3	NA
TGTGCCAGCAGTCCGGACAGGGGGCCGCGTCAGCCCCAGCATTTT	CASSPDRGPRQPQHF	TRBV2	TRBD1	15	TRBJ1-5	NA
TGTGCCAGCAGCTTCGACAGGGGGAACACTGAAGCTTTCTTT	CASSFDRGNTEAFF	TRBV7-2	TRBD1	14	TRBJ1-1	NA
TGCGCCAGCAGCTTGGGGAGGGAGAACAATGAGCAGTTCTTC	CASSLGRENNEQFF	TRBV5-1	NA	14	TRBJ2-1	NA
TGTGCCAGTAGTGTGGGACTAGGCGGAAACACCATATATTTT	CASSVGLGGNTIYF	TRBV19	NA	14	TRBJ1-3	NA
TGTGCTAGCAGCTTGGGGGGTCCTGGAAACACCATATATTTT	CASSLGGPGNTIYF	TRBV7-7	NA	14	TRBJ1-3	NA
TGTGCCACCAGCAGAGAAGGACAGGGCTACAATGAGCAGTTCTTC	CATSREGQGYNEQFF	TRBV15	TRBD1	15	TRBJ2-1	NA
TGCGCCAGCAGCTTGCGGCAGGGGAGGGGAGAGACCCAGTACTTC	CASSLRQGRGETQYF	TRBV5-1	NA	15	TRBJ2-5	once
TGTGCCAGCAGCAAAGTGGCAAGGCGGGAGTCAAACAATGAGCAGTTCTTC	CASSKVARRESNNEQFF	TRBV21-1	NA	17	TRBJ2-1	once
TGCGCCAGCAGCCCCGGGACAGCCCCGAACACTGAAGCTTTCTTT	CASSPGTAPNTEAFF	TRBV5-1	TRBD1	15	TRBJ1-1	NA
TGTGCCAGCAACTCAGGGACTAACTATGGCTACACCTTC	CASNSGTNYGYTF	TRBV6-5	NA	13	TRBJ1-2	NA
TGTGCCAGCAGCTTGCCGTGGGCTAGCGGGGGGGCAGAGACCCAGTACTTC	CASSLPWASGGAETQYF	TRBV5-4	TRBD2	17	TRBJ2-5	once
TGTGCCAGTAGTCTGGACAGGGGTCTCTCCTACGAGCAGTACTTC	CASSLDRGLSYEQYF	TRBV19	TRBD1	15	TRBJ2-7	NA
TGTGCCAGAAGCTTAGGGGACCGACTAGCGGGGGGCCCTGAGGATACGCAGTATTTT	CARSLGDRLAGGPEDTQYF	TRBV7-5	NA	19	TRBJ2-3	NA
TGTGCCAGCAGTTACTCCGTGACTAGTGGCTACGAGCAGTACTTC	CASSYSVTSGYEQYF	TRBV6-6	NA	15	TRBJ2-7	few
TGTGCCAGCCAGCGGGACCAGGGTACCGGGGCCAACGTCCTGACTTTC	CASQRDQGTGANVLTF	TRBV2	TRBD2	16	TRBJ2-6	once
TGTGCCTCCGCAGGGAAGTCTGGAAACACCATATATTTT	CASAGKSGNTIYF	TRBV9	NA	13	TRBJ1-3	NA
TGTGCCAGCAGCCCTGGGACTAGCGGGTGGTACGAGCAGTACTTC	CASSPGTSGWYEQYF	TRBV7-2	TRBD2	15	TRBJ2-7	NA
TGTGCCAGCAGTTATGGTGGCGGGAGGGGCAATGAGCAGTTCTTC	CASSYGGGRGNEQFF	TRBV6-2/TRBV6-3	TRBD2	15	TRBJ2-1	once
TGTGCCATGAGGGCGGCAGGAAGCATGAACACTGAAGCTTTCTTT	CAMRAAGSMNTEAFF	TRBV10-3	NA	15	TRBJ1-1	NA
TGCAGTGCCACCACAGCTTACGGGCAGTACTTC	CSATTAYGQYF	TRBV20-1	NA	11	TRBJ2-7	few
NA	CASSFRGREGLYEQYF	TRBV11-3	NA	16	TRBJ2-7	NA
TGTGCCAGTAGTATTGGGGGGGATAGGGGACTGTACAATGAGCAGTTCTTC	CASSIGGDRGLYNEQFF	TRBV19	TRBD2	17	TRBJ2-1	NA
TGTGCCAGCACCCACCGGGACAGGGTCACTGAAGCTTTCTTT	CASTHRDRVTEAFF	TRBV25-1	TRBD1	14	TRBJ1-1	few
TGTGCCAGCTCACCACTCCCGGGGGGCAGTTACAATGAGCAGTTCTTC	CASSPLPGGSYNEQFF	TRBV18	NA	16	TRBJ2-1	NA
TGTGCCAGTAGTACACAGGGTGGAGTTGAAAAACTGTTTTTT	CASSTQGGVEKLFF	TRBV19	NA	14	TRBJ1-4	NA
TGCGCCAGCAGTGATACAGGGGGCGCAGGCACAGATACGCAGTATTTT	CASSDTGGAGTDTQYF	TRBV10-2	TRBD1	16	TRBJ2-3	NA
TGCGCCAGCAGCGAACGGACTAGCGGGAGGCCGGGGGAGTTCTTC	CASSERTSGRPGEFF	TRBV5-1	TRBD2	15	TRBJ2-1	NA
TGTGCCAGCAGCGTAGGGTTCTTCGGTGGAAACACCATATATTTT	CASSVGFFGGNTIYF	TRBV9	NA	15	TRBJ1-3	NA
TGTGCCATCAGTGAGTCGGGGACTAGCGGTTACAATGAGCAGTTCTTC	CAISESGTSGYNEQFF	TRBV10-3	TRBD2	16	TRBJ2-1	NA
TGTGCCACCAGTCCGGGACAGGGATTCACAGATACGCAGTATTTT	CATSPGQGFTDTQYF	TRBV24-1	TRBD1	15	TRBJ2-3	NA
TGTGCCAGCAGCCACGAACGACAGGGACATGAAAAACTGTTTTTT	CASSHERQGHEKLFF	TRBV4-2	TRBD1	15	TRBJ1-4	NA
TGTGCCAGCAGCAATCGGACAGGTTATGGCTACACCTTC	CASSNRTGYGYTF	TRBV21-1	NA	13	TRBJ1-2	NA
TGTGCCAGCAACCCTAGCGGGGGGGCCGGGGAGCTGTTTTTT	CASNPSGGAGELFF	TRBV2	TRBD2	14	TRBJ2-2	few
TGTGCCAGCAGCCCCCCCCAGTGGGAGCAGTACTTC	CASSPPQWEQYF	TRBV28	NA	12	TRBJ2-7	NA
TGTGCCAGCAACCCTGACAGCAATCCGTTTTATGGCTACACCTTC	CASNPDSNPFYGYTF	TRBV27	NA	15	TRBJ1-2	few
TGTGCCAGCAGAGTGGTGGGGAAGGGGACAGATACGCAGTATTTT	CASRVVGKGTDTQYF	TRBV5-4	NA	15	TRBJ2-3	NA
TGTGCCAGCAGCGTAGAGGGCCCCGGGGTAGGAGACACTGAAGCTTTCTTT	CASSVEGPGVGDTEAFF	TRBV9	NA	17	TRBJ1-1	NA
TGTGCCAGCAGCTTAGGGAGTACAACTAATGAAAAACTGTTTTTT	CASSLGSTTNEKLFF	TRBV7-2	NA	15	TRBJ1-4	NA
TGTGCCAGCAGCCGGGACATCTCTGGAAACACCATATATTTT	CASSRDISGNTIYF	TRBV3-1/TRBV3-2	NA	14	TRBJ1-3	few
TGTGCCAGCAGCACCTGGGACAGGGGTCCCGGAGGGTCCTACAATGAGCAGTTCTTC	CASSTWDRGPGGSYNEQFF	TRBV11-3	TRBD1	19	TRBJ2-1	once
TGTGCCTGGAGAGCGGGACTCTGGAACACTGAAGCTTTCTTT	CAWRAGLWNTEAFF	TRBV30	NA	14	TRBJ1-1	NA
TGTGCCAGCTCTACCACCCATACAGGGGGAGGGTATGGCTACACCTTC	CASSTTHTGGGYGYTF	TRBV18	TRBD1	16	TRBJ1-2	NA
TGCGCCAGCAGCCAAGATCAGGGCGGCGAAGGTGGCTATGGCTACACCTTC	CASSQDQGGEGGYGYTF	TRBV4-3	NA	17	TRBJ1-2	NA
TGTGCCAGCAGTTTGCCCGGGACTATGGATCAAGAGACCCAGTACTTC	CASSLPGTMDQETQYF	TRBV28	TRBD2	16	TRBJ2-5	once
TGTGCCAGCAGTGCTGGGGAGAATGAAAAACTGTTTTTT	CASSAGENEKLFF	TRBV2	NA	13	TRBJ1-4	NA
TGCGCCAGCAGCCAAGCCGGTGGTGGCGGGTCCTTCCTCTACAACGATGAGCAGTTCTTC	CASSQAGGGGSFLYNDEQFF	TRBV4-3	NA	20	TRBJ2-1	NA
TGTGCCTGGAGCCGACCTCGATATGGGGGCCGGGACGAAAAACTGTTTTTT	CAWSRPRYGGRDEKLFF	TRBV30	NA	17	TRBJ1-4	NA
TGCAGTGCTAGTATCGACAGGAGCAATCAGCCCCAGCATTTT	CSASIDRSNQPQHF	TRBV20-1	NA	14	TRBJ1-5	NA